The rows below give T cell receptor beta chains drawn from one sample of a study of monozygotic twins with inflammatory bowel disease. TCRdb derives one entry per CDR3 protein from the 5' RACE reads, leaving out DNA. The listing records about 210,000 distinct CDR3 sequences. Sequenced material: blood. The receptors originated from a human donor with ulcerative colitis or Crohn's disease, or a healthy co-twin of an affected twin (not recorded which). The CDR3 runs from the conserved cysteine through the conserved F or W.

CDR3 length: 18; J gene: TRBJ2-1; V gene: TRBV20-1; CDR3 protein: CSASGRLAAKSSYNEQFF
CDR3 length: 13; J gene: TRBJ2-1; V gene: TRBV20-1; CDR3 protein: CSARDKAANEQFF
CDR3 length: 18; J gene: TRBJ2-5; V gene: TRBV3-1; CDR3 protein: CASSQDPPGLGVRETQYF
CDR3 length: 16; J gene: TRBJ2-6; V gene: TRBV7-6; CDR3 protein: CASSIIQGAGANVLTF
CDR3 length: 13; J gene: TRBJ2-7; V gene: TRBV28; CDR3 protein: CASSFWGVYEQYF
CDR3 length: 19; J gene: TRBJ2-1; V gene: TRBV6-1; CDR3 protein: CASFFPRTGLRSSYNEQFF
CDR3 length: 13; J gene: TRBJ1-5; V gene: TRBV2; CDR3 protein: CASSDREGQPQHF
CDR3 length: 14; J gene: TRBJ2-7; V gene: TRBV20-1; CDR3 protein: CSARTDRAIYEQYF
CDR3 length: 14; J gene: TRBJ2-4; V gene: TRBV5-1; CDR3 protein: CASSEGQGRNIQYF
CDR3 length: 13; J gene: TRBJ1-1; V gene: TRBV3-1; CDR3 protein: CASKGGADTEAFF
CDR3 length: 15; J gene: TRBJ2-3; V gene: TRBV7-8; CDR3 protein: CASSPQPGATDTQYF
CDR3 length: 13; J gene: TRBJ1-4; V gene: TRBV5-1; CDR3 protein: CASSLWTAAKLFF
CDR3 length: 15; J gene: TRBJ2-3; V gene: TRBV20-1; CDR3 protein: CSAVKAGKYTDTQYF
CDR3 length: 14; J gene: TRBJ2-4; V gene: TRBV20-1; CDR3 protein: CSASIGLAKNIQYF
CDR3 length: 15; J gene: TRBJ2-3; V gene: TRBV7-2; CDR3 protein: CASSFLGLAADTQYF
CDR3 length: 12; J gene: TRBJ2-2; V gene: TRBV12-3/TRBV12-4; CDR3 protein: CASSPPPGELFF
CDR3 length: 14; J gene: TRBJ1-1; V gene: TRBV5-1; CDR3 protein: CASSLRPTNTEAFF
CDR3 length: 12; J gene: TRBJ2-7; V gene: TRBV5-6; CDR3 protein: CASSQQRYEQYF
CDR3 length: 14; J gene: TRBJ2-7; V gene: TRBV7-9; CDR3 protein: CASSLTGYSYEQYF
CDR3 length: 13; J gene: TRBJ2-5; V gene: TRBV20-1; CDR3 protein: CMSSGTSRETQYF
CDR3 length: 15; J gene: TRBJ2-2; V gene: TRBV3-1; CDR3 protein: CASAPGPVNTGELFF
CDR3 length: 13; J gene: TRBJ2-2; V gene: TRBV9; CDR3 protein: CASSVSNTGELFF
CDR3 length: 12; J gene: TRBJ2-1; V gene: TRBV20-1; CDR3 protein: CSARREYNEQFF
CDR3 length: 16; J gene: TRBJ2-1; V gene: TRBV14; CDR3 protein: CASSQERGLSYNEQFF
CDR3 length: 16; J gene: TRBJ2-7; V gene: TRBV7-8; CDR3 protein: CASSGRTSGGANEQYF
CDR3 length: 17; J gene: TRBJ2-5; V gene: TRBV12-3/TRBV12-4; CDR3 protein: CASPSSRTSGGEETQYF
CDR3 length: 13; J gene: TRBJ2-2; V gene: TRBV5-6; CDR3 protein: CASSLASTGELFF
CDR3 length: 16; J gene: TRBJ2-7; V gene: TRBV20-1; CDR3 protein: CSARGSPGPGAGEQYF
CDR3 length: 15; J gene: TRBJ2-5; V gene: TRBV5-1; CDR3 protein: CASSFQGRGQETQYF
CDR3 length: 15; J gene: TRBJ2-7; V gene: TRBV15; CDR3 protein: CATSRGGVQKEEQYF
CDR3 length: 14; J gene: TRBJ1-5; V gene: TRBV5-5; CDR3 protein: CASSPRESNQPQHF
CDR3 length: 17; J gene: TRBJ2-1; V gene: TRBV19; CDR3 protein: CASSIRGGRDTNNEQFF
CDR3 length: 14; J gene: TRBJ2-3; V gene: TRBV2; CDR3 protein: CASRRDWKADTQYF
CDR3 length: 14; J gene: TRBJ1-2; V gene: TRBV12-3/TRBV12-4; CDR3 protein: CASGLGQGNYGYTF
CDR3 length: 14; J gene: TRBJ1-1; V gene: TRBV5-1; CDR3 protein: CASSPRDGAREAFF
CDR3 length: 12; J gene: TRBJ2-7; V gene: TRBV12-3/TRBV12-4; CDR3 protein: CASRPDTHEQYF
CDR3 length: 15; J gene: TRBJ2-1; V gene: TRBV5-5; CDR3 protein: CASSLTGRFYNEQFF
CDR3 length: 15; J gene: TRBJ1-2; V gene: TRBV18; CDR3 protein: CASSPPNTANYGYTF
CDR3 length: 15; J gene: TRBJ2-1; V gene: TRBV5-4; CDR3 protein: CASSITGTGGSEQFF
CDR3 length: 18; J gene: TRBJ2-2; V gene: TRBV27; CDR3 protein: CASSLFDPGQDLTGELFF
CDR3 length: 16; J gene: TRBJ1-6; V gene: TRBV11-1; CDR3 protein: CASSFFPPGPHSPLHF
CDR3 length: 17; J gene: TRBJ2-7; V gene: TRBV4-1; CDR3 protein: CASSQDNGKRISYEQYF
CDR3 length: 18; J gene: TRBJ1-5; V gene: TRBV7-4; CDR3 protein: CASSFPLGVRGSNQPQHF
CDR3 length: 12; J gene: TRBJ2-1; V gene: TRBV19; CDR3 protein: CAPRGGYNEQFF
CDR3 length: 15; J gene: TRBJ1-3; V gene: TRBV5-7; CDR3 protein: CASSLVRFSGNTIYF
CDR3 length: 12; J gene: TRBJ1-2; V gene: TRBV11-2; CDR3 protein: CASSRTGDGYTF
CDR3 length: 15; J gene: TRBJ2-3; V gene: TRBV5-1; CDR3 protein: CASSSAGGTPDTQYF
CDR3 length: 16; J gene: TRBJ1-2; V gene: TRBV5-1; CDR3 protein: CASSLAESRESYGYTF
CDR3 length: 15; J gene: TRBJ2-5; V gene: TRBV7-3; CDR3 protein: CASSLNRGGGETQYF
CDR3 length: 15; J gene: TRBJ1-2; V gene: TRBV5-1; CDR3 protein: CASSLLRDSFIGYTF
CDR3 length: 14; J gene: TRBJ2-1; V gene: TRBV6-1; CDR3 protein: CASRMDRVHNEQFF
CDR3 length: 12; J gene: TRBJ2-5; V gene: TRBV2; CDR3 protein: CASTRVQETQYF
CDR3 length: 15; J gene: TRBJ2-1; V gene: TRBV7-2; CDR3 protein: CASSPLIDNYNEQFF
CDR3 length: 14; J gene: TRBJ2-2; V gene: TRBV5-1; CDR3 protein: CASSLELSTGELFF
CDR3 length: 14; J gene: TRBJ2-1; V gene: TRBV24-1; CDR3 protein: CATSDSRGRNEQFF